The clone carrying this T cell receptor (beta chain) was seen more than once but under ten times. What it binds is not known. This specimen comes from a study of lymphopenia after photon versus proton radiotherapy. Libraries were prepared by immunoSEQ multiplex PCR; TCRdb keeps only in-frame clonotypes and omits some of them. The sample records 68,000 or so clones, under 95% being singletons. General observations from the study: Survival link was tested only in deceased patients; proton benefit remains a possibility. After the lymphocyte nadir, photon-treated repertoires showed oligoclonal expansion, especially of CD8+ Temra cells. A bigger post-nadir fall in TCR diversity correlated inversely with survival time in deceased patients. Proton therapy kept repertoires fairly stable, unlike photons, which gained effector/memory cells.

Deletions cut 1 base from V and 7 bases from J, with 7 bases between. This CDR3 has 12 amino acids. Germline V lookup: CDR1 SGHVS, CDR2 FQNEAQ. J is TRBJ1-2 and V is TRBV7-8; D is uncertain. This sample comprised peripheral blood, obtained from a patient treated with photon-based radiotherapy. The TCR was taken from a woman in her 70s with pancreatic cancer. The CDR3 protein is CASSLVPGGYTF. The CDR3 DNA reads TGTGCCAGCAGCTTAGTCCCCGGTGGCTACACCTTC. Supplemented by reference TRBV7-8 and TRBJ1-2, the full variable domain reads GAGVSQSPRYKVAKRGQDVALRCDPISGHVSLFWYQQALGQGPEFLTYFQNEAQLDKSGLPSDRFFAERPEGSVSTLKIQRTQQEDSAVYLCASSLVPGGYTFGSGTRLTVV.